A single T cell receptor (beta chain) is shown here with its context. Trimming cost V 3 bases and J 5 bases, with 16 bases left between them. CDR1 is SGHVS, CDR2 FNYEAQ, per germline. The CDR3 covers 15 residues. TCRdb keeps only in-frame clones here, not all; method: immunoSEQ multiplex PCR. The sample holds just over 300,000 clones; around 90% are singletons and the top ten take approximately 4%. The data originate from a study of blood T cell repertoires in COVID-19. On the study more broadly: The United States, Italy and Spain provided the acute and convalescent COVID-19 samples. Sources were T cells, B-cell-depleted T cells, or PBMCs; the material itself was cDNA or gDNA.

This sequence originates from a woman younger than 30 with acute COVID-19. V gene TRBV7-6 combines with J gene TRBJ2-5, with D possibly being TRBD2 (6 bases). Sequenced: PBMCs or T cells enriched from blood (not recorded which). CDR3 sequence reads: CASSLGGQRRETQYF. The CDR3, as DNA: TGTGCCAGCAGCTTGGGGGGTCAGCGACGGGAGACCCAGTACTTC.